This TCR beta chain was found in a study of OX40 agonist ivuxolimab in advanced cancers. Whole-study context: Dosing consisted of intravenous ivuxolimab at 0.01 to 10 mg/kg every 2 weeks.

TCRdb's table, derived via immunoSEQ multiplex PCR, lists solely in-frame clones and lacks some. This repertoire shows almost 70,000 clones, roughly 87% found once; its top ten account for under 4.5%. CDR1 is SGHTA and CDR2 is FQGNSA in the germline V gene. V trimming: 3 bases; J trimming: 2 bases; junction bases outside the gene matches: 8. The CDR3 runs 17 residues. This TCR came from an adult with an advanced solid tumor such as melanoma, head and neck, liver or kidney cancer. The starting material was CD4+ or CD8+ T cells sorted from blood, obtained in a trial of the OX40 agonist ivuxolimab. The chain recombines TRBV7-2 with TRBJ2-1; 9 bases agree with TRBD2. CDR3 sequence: CASSLTLTSGTYNEQFF. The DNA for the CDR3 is TGTGCCAGCAGCTTGACATTGACTAGCGGCACCTACAATGAGCAGTTCTTC.